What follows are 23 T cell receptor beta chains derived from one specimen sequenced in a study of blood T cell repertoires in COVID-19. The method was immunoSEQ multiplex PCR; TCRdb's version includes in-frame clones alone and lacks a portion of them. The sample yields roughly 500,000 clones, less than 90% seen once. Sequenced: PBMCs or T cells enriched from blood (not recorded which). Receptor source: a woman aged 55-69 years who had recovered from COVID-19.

For the CDR3, the DNA is TGTGCCAGCACCCAAAACGGGGGGGTCTTCTCCTATAATTCACCCCTCCACTTT. Its translation is CASTQNGGVFSYNSPLHF. The chain joins TRBV27 to TRBJ1-6, with a possible D match to TRBD1 (5 bases). Germline V gives CDR1 MNHEY, CDR2 SMNVEV (reference sequence). This CDR3 has 18 residues. Trimming took off 7 bases at V and 0 bases at J, with 19 bases between the two ends.

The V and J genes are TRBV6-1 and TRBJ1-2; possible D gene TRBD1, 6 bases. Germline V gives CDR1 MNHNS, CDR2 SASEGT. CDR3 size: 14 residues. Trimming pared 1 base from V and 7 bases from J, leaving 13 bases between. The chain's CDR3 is CASSEVLGGRGYTF. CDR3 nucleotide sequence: TGTGCCAGCAGTGAAGTCCTAGGGGGACGTGGCTACACCTTC.

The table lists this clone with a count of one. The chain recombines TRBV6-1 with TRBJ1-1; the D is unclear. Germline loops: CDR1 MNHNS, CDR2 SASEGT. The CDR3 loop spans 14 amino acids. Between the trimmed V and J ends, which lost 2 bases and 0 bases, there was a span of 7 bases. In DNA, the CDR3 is TGTGCCAGCAGTGAATCTGGAGTGAACACTGAAGCTTTCTTT. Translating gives CASSESGVNTEAFF.

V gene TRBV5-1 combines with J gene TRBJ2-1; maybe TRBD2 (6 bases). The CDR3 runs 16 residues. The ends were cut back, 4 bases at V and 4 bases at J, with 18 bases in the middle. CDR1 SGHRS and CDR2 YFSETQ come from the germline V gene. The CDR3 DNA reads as TGCGCCAGCAGCCGGATACCGGGACTTGCATACAATGAGCAGTTCTTC. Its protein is CASSRIPGLAYNEQFF. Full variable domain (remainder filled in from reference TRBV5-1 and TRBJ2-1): KAGVTQTPRYLIKTRGQQVTLSCSPISGHRSVSWYQQTPGQGLQFLFEYFSETQRNKGNFPGRFSGRQFSNSRSEMNVSTLELGDSALYLCASSRIPGLAYNEQFFGPGTRLTVL.

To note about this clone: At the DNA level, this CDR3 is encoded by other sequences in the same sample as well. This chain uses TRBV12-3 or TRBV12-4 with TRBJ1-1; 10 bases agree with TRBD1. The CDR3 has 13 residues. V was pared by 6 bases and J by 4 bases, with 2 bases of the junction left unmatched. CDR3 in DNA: TGTGCCAGCAGGCGACAGGGGGCCACTGAAGCTTTCTTT. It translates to CASRRQGATEAFF.

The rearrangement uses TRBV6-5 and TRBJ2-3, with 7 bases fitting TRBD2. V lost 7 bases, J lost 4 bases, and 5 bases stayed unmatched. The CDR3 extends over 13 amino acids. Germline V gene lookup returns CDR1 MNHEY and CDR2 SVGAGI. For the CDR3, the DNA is TGTGCCAGCAAGGGAGGGGCGGCAGATACGCAGTATTTT. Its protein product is CASKGGAADTQYF.

This CDR3 reads CASSQDAGETQYF. CDR3 in DNA: TGTGCCAGCAGCCAAGATGCCGGTGAGACCCAGTACTTC. The V and J genes are TRBV3-1 (or the pseudogene TRBV3-2) and TRBJ2-5; D call uncertain. This CDR3 is 13 amino acids long. With 0 bases removed from V and 5 bases from J, the gap between germline ends came to 7 bases. Germline CDR1 and CDR2: LGHDT and YNNKEL (reference sequence).

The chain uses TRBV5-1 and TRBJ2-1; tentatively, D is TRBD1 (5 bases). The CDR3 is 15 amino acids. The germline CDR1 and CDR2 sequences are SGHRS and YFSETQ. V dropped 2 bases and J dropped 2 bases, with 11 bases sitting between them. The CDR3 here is CASSFQGRPYNEQFF. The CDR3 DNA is TGCGCCAGCAGCTTCCAGGGAAGACCCTACAATGAGCAGTTCTTC.

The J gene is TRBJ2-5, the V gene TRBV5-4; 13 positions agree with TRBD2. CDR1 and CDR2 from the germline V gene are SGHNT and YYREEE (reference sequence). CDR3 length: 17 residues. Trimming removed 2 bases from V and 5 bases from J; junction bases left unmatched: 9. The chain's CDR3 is CASSFGTSGGARETQYF. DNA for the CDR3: TGTGCCAGCAGCTTCGGTACTAGCGGGGGGGCCCGGGAGACCCAGTACTTC.

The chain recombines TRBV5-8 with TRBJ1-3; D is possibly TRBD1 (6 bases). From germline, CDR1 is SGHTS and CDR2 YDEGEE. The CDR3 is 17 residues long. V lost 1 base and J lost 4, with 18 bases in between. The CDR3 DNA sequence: TGTGCCAGCAGCTTGCCGAGGGGGAGTTCATCCGGAAACACCATATATTTT. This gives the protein CASSLPRGSSSGNTIYF.

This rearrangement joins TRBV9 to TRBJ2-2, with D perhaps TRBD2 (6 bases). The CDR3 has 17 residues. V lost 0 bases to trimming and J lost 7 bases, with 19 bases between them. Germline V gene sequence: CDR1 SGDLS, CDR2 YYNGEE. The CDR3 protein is CASSVVSAGSGGGELFF. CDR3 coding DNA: TGTGCCAGCAGCGTAGTGAGCGCGGGCTCCGGGGGCGGGGAGCTGTTTTTT.

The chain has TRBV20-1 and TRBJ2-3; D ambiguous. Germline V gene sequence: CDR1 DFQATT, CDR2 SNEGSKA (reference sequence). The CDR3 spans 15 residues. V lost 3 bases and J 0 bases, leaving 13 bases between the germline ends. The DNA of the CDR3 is TGCAGTGCTAGTGAGCCGTATACTAGCACAGATACGCAGTATTTT. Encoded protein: CSASEPYTSTDTQYF.

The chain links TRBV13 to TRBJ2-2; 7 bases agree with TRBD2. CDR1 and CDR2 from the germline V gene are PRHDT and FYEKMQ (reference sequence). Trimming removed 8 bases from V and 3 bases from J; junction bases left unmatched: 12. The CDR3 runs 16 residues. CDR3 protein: CASAWGSGADTGELFF. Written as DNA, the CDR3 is TGTGCCAGCGCCTGGGGAAGCGGGGCGGACACCGGGGAGCTGTTTTTT.

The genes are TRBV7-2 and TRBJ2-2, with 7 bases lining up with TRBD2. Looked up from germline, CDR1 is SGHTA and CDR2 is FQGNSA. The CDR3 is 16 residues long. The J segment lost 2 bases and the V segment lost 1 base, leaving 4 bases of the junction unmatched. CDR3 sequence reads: CASSLGGLTNTGELFF. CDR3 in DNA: TGTGCCAGCAGCTTAGGGGGACTAACCAACACCGGGGAGCTGTTTTTT.

This CDR3 is CASSFRVTGGNFNSPLHF. DNA for the CDR3: TGTGCCAGCAGCTTCCGTGTGACAGGGGGAAATTTCAATTCACCCCTCCACTTT. The chain employs TRBV11-2 and TRBJ1-6; 9 nucleotides line up with TRBD1. The CDR3 length is 18 residues. The V segment lost 3 bases and the J segment 7 bases; nucleotides outside the gene matches: 13. CDR1 is SGHAT and CDR2 is FQNNGV in the germline V gene. The variable domain in full, completed from reference TRBV11-2 and TRBJ1-6, reads EAGVAQSPRYKIIEKRQSVAFWCNPISGHATLYWYQQILGQGPKLLIQFQNNGVVDDSQLPKDRFSAERLKGVDSTLKIQPAKLEDSAVYLCASSFRVTGGNFNSPLHFGNGTRLTVT.

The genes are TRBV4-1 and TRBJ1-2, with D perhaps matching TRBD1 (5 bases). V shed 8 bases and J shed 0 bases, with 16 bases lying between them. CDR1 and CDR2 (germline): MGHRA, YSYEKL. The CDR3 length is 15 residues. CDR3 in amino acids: CASSHGGTTNYGYTF. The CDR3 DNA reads TGCGCCAGCTCACATGGGGGGACGACTAACTATGGCTACACCTTC.

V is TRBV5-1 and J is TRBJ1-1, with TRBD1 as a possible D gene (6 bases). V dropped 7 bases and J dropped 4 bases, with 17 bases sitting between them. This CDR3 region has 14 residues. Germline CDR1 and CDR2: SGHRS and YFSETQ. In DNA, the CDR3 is TGCGCCAGCGAGCAGGGGAGCGCGGGCACTGAAGCTTTCTTT. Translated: CASEQGSAGTEAFF.

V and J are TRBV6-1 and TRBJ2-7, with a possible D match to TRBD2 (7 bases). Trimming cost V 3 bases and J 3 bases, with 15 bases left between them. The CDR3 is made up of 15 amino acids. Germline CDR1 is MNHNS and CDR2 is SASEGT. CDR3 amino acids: CASSERLGGLYEQYV. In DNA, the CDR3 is TGTGCCAGCAGTGAGAGACTCGGGGGGCTCTACGAGCAGTACGTC.

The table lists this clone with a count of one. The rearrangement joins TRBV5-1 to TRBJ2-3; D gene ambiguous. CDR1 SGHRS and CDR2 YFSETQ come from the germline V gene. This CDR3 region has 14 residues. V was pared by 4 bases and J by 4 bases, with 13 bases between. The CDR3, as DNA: TGCGCCAGCAGCCCGACCGGAGCGTCAGATACGCAGTATTTT. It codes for CASSPTGASDTQYF. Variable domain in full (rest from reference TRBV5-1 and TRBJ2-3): KAGVTQTPRYLIKTRGQQVTLSCSPISGHRSVSWYQQTPGQGLQFLFEYFSETQRNKGNFPGRFSGRQFSNSRSEMNVSTLELGDSALYLCASSPTGASDTQYFGPGTRLTVL.

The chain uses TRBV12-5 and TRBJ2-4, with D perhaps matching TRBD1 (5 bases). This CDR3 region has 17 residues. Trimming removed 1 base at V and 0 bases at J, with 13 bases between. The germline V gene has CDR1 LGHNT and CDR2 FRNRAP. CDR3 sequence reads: CASGLADSLLAKNIQYF. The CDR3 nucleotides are TGTGCTAGTGGTTTGGCCGACAGCCTACTAGCCAAAAACATTCAGTACTTC.

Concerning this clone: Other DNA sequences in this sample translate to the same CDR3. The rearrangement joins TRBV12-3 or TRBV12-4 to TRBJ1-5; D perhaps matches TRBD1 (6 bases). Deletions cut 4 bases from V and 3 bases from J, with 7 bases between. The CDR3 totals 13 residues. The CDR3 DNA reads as TGTGCCAGCAGTTGGACAGTCAATCAGCCCCAGCATTTT. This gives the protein CASSWTVNQPQHF.

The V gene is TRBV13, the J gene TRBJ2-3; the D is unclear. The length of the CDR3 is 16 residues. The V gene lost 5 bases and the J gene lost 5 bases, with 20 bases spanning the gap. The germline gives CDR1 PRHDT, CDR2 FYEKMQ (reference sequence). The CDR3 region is CASSEFSLAAQDTQYF. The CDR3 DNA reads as TGTGCCAGCAGCGAATTCAGTTTGGCGGCACAAGATACGCAGTATTTT.

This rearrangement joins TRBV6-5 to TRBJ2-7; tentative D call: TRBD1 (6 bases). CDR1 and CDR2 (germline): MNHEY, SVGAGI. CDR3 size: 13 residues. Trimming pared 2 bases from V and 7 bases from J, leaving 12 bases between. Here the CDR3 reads CASSYPGQREQYV. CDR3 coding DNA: TGTGCCAGCAGTTACCCAGGACAGAGAGAGCAGTACGTC.